Sequencing of this T cell receptor (beta chain) was carried out in a study of T-cell memory formation after mild COVID-19. Findings of the study overall: There was a balanced CD4/CD8 profile in clones contracting day 15 to 85, and later expanders leaned CD4+. Pre-infection memory showed some responding clones, and this suggested that cross-reactive memory joined. CD4+ clones that contracted lay mainly in CM and EM; CD8+ ones lay in EMRA.

Researchers used 5'RACE with constant-segment primers to make TCR alpha and TCR beta cDNA libraries that carry sample barcodes and UMIs. TCRdb re-derived calls from the 5' RACE reads in MiXCR, one entry per CDR3 protein. The sample has more than 350,000 distinct CDR3 sequences, about 21% seen once. Germline CDR1 reads GTSNPN; CDR2 reads SVGIG (reference sequence). CDR3 size: 14 residues. V shed 4 bases, J shed 6 bases, and the junction held 4 bases outside the gene matches. With respect to this clonotype: What it binds is not known.

J is TRBJ1-6 and V is TRBV30; 9 bases align to TRBD1. The source is an adult woman who had mild COVID-19 (a few samples of this study predate the infection). Cell type and time point are not known. Material: PBMCs or a T cell subset sorted from them (not recorded which). The CDR3 DNA reads TGTGCCTGGACCCCGGGACAGGGTAATTCACCCCTCCACTTT. This encodes CAWTPGQGNSPLHF.